This TCR beta chain is drawn from a study of beta chain features in type 1 diabetes. Study-level findings and limits: Junctions at VDJ sites from type 1 diabetes patients had fewer insertions and more deletions.

About this clone itself: The antigen is undetermined.

This CDR3 has 13 residues. The germline CDR1 and CDR2 sequences are SGHVS and FQNEAQ. V lost 3 bases and J lost 5, with 10 bases in between. The isolated RNA, all of it, was reverse transcribed, so expressed TCRB transcripts were what got sequenced. Produced via immunoSEQ multiplex PCR; TCRdb's table is partial and in-frame only. The sample yields 300,000 or so clones, under 8.5% seen once. This clonotype originated in a woman aged 18-29 years in good health. The rearrangement links TRBV7-8 to TRBJ2-5, with D tentatively TRBD1 (6 bases). Sequenced sample: central memory CD4+ T cells from blood. The CDR3 loop reads CASSLGHEETQYF. The CDR3 region has the DNA TGTGCCAGCAGCTTGGGACATGAGGAGACCCAGTACTTC.